This is a list of T cell receptor beta chains from one sample in a study of shared clonotypes between healthy human individuals. TCRdb's table, derived via immunoSEQ multiplex PCR, lists solely in-frame clones and lacks some. The data contain roughly 2.2 million clones, about 92% of them singletons. Sequencing input: naive CD4+ T cells from PBMCs. These receptors came from a man between 18 and 35 years old in good health. Some clones in this sample may be carry-over from other donors' samples. Both conserved end residues are trimmed from each CDR3.

>TRBV9|13|TRBJ2-7
ASSVGGRASYEQY
>TRBV28|12|TRBJ1-2
ASKTGTLNYGYT
>TRBV9|14|TRBJ1-1
ASARQQGEIGAEAF
>TRBV29-1|14|TRBJ1-1
SVEGAGGKERTEAF
>TRBV5-4|12|TRBJ1-4
ASSLKRGDEKLF
>TRBV5-1|10|TRBJ2-3
ASTGSTDTQY
>TRBV4-1|12|TRBJ2-1
ASSQVLAGNEQF
>TRBV5-8|13|TRBJ2-6
ASSLFGAGANVLT
>TRBV4-1|12|TRBJ1-4
ASSQVLVGTARF
>TRBV7-7|15|TRBJ2-5
ASSLGPPDGGQETQY
>TRBV6-4|12|TRBJ2-1
ASSGGGFYNEQF
>TRBV7-9|12|TRBJ1-4
ASSPGQGREKLF
>TRBV11-2|16|TRBJ2-1
ASSLGLAGGPVGNEQF
>TRBV28|13|TRBJ1-1
ASSEYRGGNTEAF
>TRBV5-1|12|TRBJ2-3
ASSLGSSTDTQY
>TRBV4-1|15|TRBJ2-1
ASSQAPTSGSYNEQF
>TRBV1|12|TRBJ1-2
TSGGQTSLYGYT
>TRBV23-1|14|TRBJ1-4
ASSQRMGTANEKLF
>TRBV30|13|TRBJ2-1
AWGGQGAAYNEQF
>TRBV6-1|10|TRBJ1-5
ASSQSNQPQH
>TRBV30|13|TRBJ2-1
AWTWGGTLYNEQF
>TRBV19|9|TRBJ1-5
ASRSGQPQH
>TRBV2|12|TRBJ1-2
ASTFGGPNYGYT
>TRBV20-1|9|TRBJ2-7
SAAIQVKQY
>TRBV28|13|TRBJ2-6
ASRTGYSGANVLT
>TRBV7-9|11|TRBJ2-3
ASSTGVGDTQY
>TRBV27|11|TRBJ1-1
ASSSAGGGEAF
>TRBV4-1|12|TRBJ2-7
ASREFTGSYEQY
>TRBV5-1|14|TRBJ2-5
ASSPGLAGGLETQY
>TRBV5-1|15|TRBJ2-7
ASSLVWLAGGSYEQY
>TRBV7-9|11|TRBJ1-1
ASSLARGSEAF
>TRBV5-1|14|TRBJ1-5
ASSLGGQGPYQPQH
>TRBV6-5|13|TRBJ1-5
ASSYSGGPNQPQH
>TRBV18|12|TRBJ2-3
ASSPVGSTDTQY
>TRBV6-5|13|TRBJ2-7
ASGLTSRYSYEQY
>TRBV5-4|14|TRBJ2-3
ASSWTSGKLTDTQY
>TRBV5-1|13|TRBJ1-1
ASSSLPGGNTEAF
>TRBV19|11|TRBJ1-2
ASSPRQGAGYT
>TRBV29-1|11|TRBJ2-7
SVEDLWAYEQY
>TRBV18|13|TRBJ1-3
ASSLGTASGNTIY
>TRBV7-6|14|TRBJ2-5
ASSLGVVGPPETQY
>TRBV5-1|16|TRBJ1-5
ASSPTPPSAGSNQPQH
>TRBV6-1|11|TRBJ2-2
AIQDLPTGELF
>TRBV7-2|13|TRBJ1-1
ASRQHRGESTEAF
>TRBV5-1|14|TRBJ1-2
ASSLAPGGLDYGYT
>TRBV18|11|TRBJ1-1
ASSPGLNTEAF
>TRBV28|12|TRBJ1-2
ASSLGVRLYGYT
>TRBV6-5|12|TRBJ2-2
ASRQAPNTGELF